This entry is about one T cell receptor beta chain. Its specificity is not known. Original handling: ImmunoSEQ gave junction-only sequences without quality scores, so filtering differed. Only in-frame clones appear in the TCRdb table, and some are missing; sequencing was by immunoSEQ multiplex PCR. V, J and clone size are taken as reported in that table, and D and trimming were inferred from the DNA itself. This sample has more than 2 million clones, with nearly 97% found just once. This record belongs to a study of shared clonotypes between healthy human individuals. Whole-study results and caveats: The sharing of 4.5% to 5.5% of naive CD4 clonotypes was seen across several donors.

Partitioning of CD4+ cells yielded a CD45RA+ naive subset and a CD45RA-negative memory subset. The junction had 7 bases not matched to a gene; V was cut back by 4 bases and J by 3 bases. The CDR3 length is 15 residues. Germline V gives CDR1 MNHNY, CDR2 SVGAGI (reference sequence). The sequenced sample consisted of naive CD4+ T cells sorted from blood. Stated subset: CD45RA+ positively selected. V gene TRBV6-6 combines with J gene TRBJ2-3, with 7 nucleotides matching TRBD2. The receptor was isolated from a man aged 18 to 29 in good health. Here the CDR3 DNA reads TGTGCCAGCAGTTTTCGACTAGCCGGGACAGATACGCAGTATTTT. The encoded protein is CASSFRLAGTDTQYF.